This entry lists 32 T cell receptor beta chains sequenced from one sample in a study of blood T cell repertoires in COVID-19. TCRdb keeps only in-frame clones here, not all; method: immunoSEQ multiplex PCR. Of 130,000 to 150,000 clones listed, around 83% are singletons. The material sequenced was peripheral blood. Receptors originate from a human donor with acute or convalescent COVID-19. The donor label of this sample is uncertain.

About this clone itself: In the same sample, other DNA sequences code for this CDR3. V gene TRBV9 combines with J gene TRBJ1-2, with D uncertain. The germline gives CDR1 SGDLS, CDR2 YYNGEE. The CDR3 covers 12 residues. Trimming shortened V by 0 bases and J by 5 bases, and 5 bases separated the two germline ends. In nucleotides, the CDR3 is TGTGCCAGCAGCGTAGACGGGTATGGCTACACCTTC. It specifies CASSVDGYGYTF.

The chain combines TRBV19 with TRBJ1-1; tentative D call: TRBD1 (5 bases). The germline V gene has CDR1 LNHDA and CDR2 SQIVND (reference sequence). V gave up 4 bases and J gave up 0 bases, with 12 bases separating them. The CDR3 runs to 15 residues. CDR3 sequence reads: CASSTRTRMNTEAFF. The DNA for the CDR3 is TGTGCCAGTAGTACCAGGACAAGGATGAACACTGAAGCTTTCTTT. The full variable domain, in which reference TRBV19 and TRBJ1-1 provide the parts outside the CDR3, is DGGITQSPKYLFRKEGQNVTLSCEQNLNHDAMYWYRQDPGQGLRLIYYSQIVNDFQKGDIAEGYSVSREKKESFPLTVTSAQKNPTAFYLCASSTRTRMNTEAFFGQGTRLTVV.

The chain recombines TRBV18 with TRBJ2-7; TRBD1 agrees at 7 bases. Germline-derived CDR1 and CDR2 are KGHSH and LQKENI. After removal of 6 bases from V and 0 bases from J, the junction contained 2 bases not matched to a gene. The CDR3 consists of 13 residues. CDR3 sequence (DNA): TGTGCCAGCTCGGGACAGCCCTCCTACGAGCAGTACGTC. Its translation is CASSGQPSYEQYV.

The chain has TRBV6-2 or TRBV6-3 and TRBJ2-7; TRBD1 agrees at 8 bases. The CDR3 totals 15 residues. Trimming cost V 2 bases and J 3 bases; bases outside gene matches: 6. CDR1 and CDR2 from the germline V gene are MNHEY and SVGEGT. CDR3 in amino acids: CASSYGTGDYYEQYF. CDR3 coding DNA: TGTGCCAGCAGTTACGGGACAGGTGACTACTACGAGCAGTACTTC.

The chain carries TRBV9 and TRBJ1-4, with D uncertain. The V and J ends lost 0 bases and 5 bases respectively, with 8 bases between them. Germline loops: CDR1 SGDLS, CDR2 YYNGEE. This CDR3 region has 14 residues. The CDR3 DNA sequence: TGTGCCAGCAGCGTAGACACCGTAAATGAAAAACTGTTTTTT. It yields the protein CASSVDTVNEKLFF.

The V call is TRBV11-2, the J call TRBJ2-7, with unresolved D. CDR1 and CDR2 from the germline V gene are SGHAT and FQNNGV. The CDR3 is made up of 15 amino acids. Deletions cut 0 bases from V and 0 bases from J, with 9 bases between. The CDR3 here is CASSLDRVPSYEQYV. CDR3 bases: TGTGCCAGCAGCTTAGATCGGGTGCCCTCCTACGAGCAGTACGTC.

This chain uses TRBV11-2 with TRBJ2-3, with 11 bases fitting TRBD2. The trim removed 4 bases at V and 5 bases at J, leaving 5 bases unmatched. Germline V gene lookup returns CDR1 SGHAT and CDR2 FQNNGV. The CDR3 loop spans 15 amino acids. The CDR3 is CASSWVAGGGDTQYF. For the CDR3, the DNA is TGTGCCAGCAGCTGGGTAGCGGGAGGGGGAGATACGCAGTATTTT. Combining the CDR3 with reference TRBV11-2 and TRBJ2-3 gives the whole variable domain EAGVAQSPRYKIIEKRQSVAFWCNPISGHATLYWYQQILGQGPKLLIQFQNNGVVDDSQLPKDRFSAERLKGVDSTLKIQPAKLEDSAVYLCASSWVAGGGDTQYFGPGTRLTVL.

The chain combines TRBV10-3 with TRBJ1-2; 7 bases match TRBD1. Germline V gene sequence: CDR1 ENHRY, CDR2 SYGVKD. Unmatched junction bases numbered 7, after V lost 3 bases and J lost 12 bases. The CDR3 is made up of 12 amino acids. The CDR3 loop is CAISDHTGANTF. In DNA, the CDR3 is TGTGCCATCAGTGACCACACAGGGGCGAACACCTTC.

The chain has TRBV11-2 and TRBJ2-3; possibly TRBD2 for D (6 bases). The V end was cut by 5 bases, the J end by 2 bases, with 14 bases between. Looked up from germline, CDR1 is SGHAT and CDR2 is FQNNGV. This CDR3 contains 15 residues. Here the CDR3 DNA reads TGTGCCAGCAGCCCCGACCGGGACTCCACAGATACGCAGTATTTT. Translated, it gives CASSPDRDSTDTQYF.

This chain links TRBV5-4 with TRBJ1-5; D call uncertain. CDR3 length equals 14 residues. In germline, CDR1 is SGHNT, CDR2 YYREEE (reference sequence). V was trimmed by 0 bases and J by 7 bases, leaving 11 bases between them. CDR3 nucleotide sequence: TGTGCCAGCAGCTTGGTTCCAACCGGGCAGCCCCAGCATTTT. Amino acid sequence: CASSLVPTGQPQHF. The variable domain in full, completed from reference TRBV5-4 and TRBJ1-5, reads ETGVTQSPTHLIKTRGQQVTLRCSSQSGHNTVSWYQQALGQGPQFIFQYYREEENGRGNFPPRFSGLQFPNYSSELNVNALELDDSALYLCASSLVPTGQPQHFGDGTRLSIL.

This chain uses TRBV7-2 with TRBJ2-1; 8 nucleotides agree with TRBD1. The CDR3 contains 14 residues. Germline V gene lookup returns CDR1 SGHTA and CDR2 FQGNSA. V was pared by 5 bases and J by 4 bases, with 4 bases of the junction left unmatched. The CDR3 loop reads CASSERTGYNEQFF. DNA for the CDR3: TGTGCCAGCAGCGAAAGGACAGGGTACAATGAGCAGTTCTTC. The variable domain in full, completed from reference TRBV7-2 and TRBJ2-1, reads GAGVSQSPSNKVTEKGKDVELRCDPISGHTALYWYRQSLGQGLEFLIYFQGNSAPDKSGLPSDRFSAERTGGSVSTLTIQRTQQEDSAVYLCASSERTGYNEQFFGPGTRLTVL.

The rearrangement uses TRBV2 and TRBJ2-7, with TRBD1 as a possible D gene (6 bases). V was shortened by 1 base and J by 6 bases, with 13 bases between the two germline ends. The germline V gene has CDR1 SNHLY and CDR2 FYNNEI. The CDR3 sequence is 14 residues long. CDR3 loop: CASSEGEGGTEQYF. The CDR3 DNA follows: TGTGCCAGCAGTGAAGGTGAAGGGGGTACCGAGCAGTACTTC.

The V and J genes are TRBV18 and TRBJ1-4; unclear D gene. V lost 3 bases and J 7 bases, leaving 12 bases between the germline ends. CDR1 and CDR2 (germline): KGHSH, LQKENI. There are 14 residues in the CDR3. DNA for the CDR3: TGTGCCAGCTCACCTGATCGGCGGGGTGAAAAACTGTTTTTT. Its protein product is CASSPDRRGEKLFF.

This clone came up a few times. This chain links TRBV27 with TRBJ2-3; D gene unclear. CDR1 is MNHEY, CDR2 SMNVEV, per germline (reference sequence). This CDR3 region has 15 residues. V lost 2 bases and J lost 4, with 13 bases in between. The CDR3 is CASSLIRESADTQYF. DNA for the CDR3: TGTGCCAGCAGTTTAATTCGAGAATCTGCAGATACGCAGTATTTT.

The table lists this clone with a count of one. The rearrangement links TRBV7-8 to TRBJ1-1; 7 nucleotides align to TRBD1. The germline gives CDR1 SGHVS, CDR2 FQNEAQ. The CDR3 runs 15 residues. The DNA of the CDR3 is TGTCAGAGCCGGAGGCAGGGGGGAGGTAACACTGAAGCTTTCTTT. Its protein is CQSRRQGGGNTEAFF.

The chain links TRBV9 to TRBJ1-1; 8 nucleotides match TRBD1. Germline CDR1 SGDLS, CDR2 YYNGEE. The CDR3 covers 17 residues. Unmatched junction bases numbered 7, after V lost 0 bases and J lost 0 bases. CDR3 in amino acids: CASSVGVTGVVNTEAFF. In DNA form, the CDR3 reads TGTGCCAGCAGCGTAGGGGTGACAGGGGTTGTGAACACTGAAGCTTTCTTT.

The chain combines TRBV24-1 with TRBJ2-1; TRBD2 agrees at 8 bases. The CDR3 is 15 amino acids. The J segment lost 2 bases and the V segment lost 3 bases, leaving 2 bases of the junction unmatched. Per the germline V gene, CDR1 is KGHDR and CDR2 is SFDVKD. CDR3 nucleotide sequence: TGTGCCACCAGTGATAGAGCGGGGGCCTACAATGAGCAGTTCTTC. This sequence encodes CATSDRAGAYNEQFF.

This rearrangement joins TRBV19 to TRBJ1-1, with a weak D call TRBD1 (5 bases). Trimming removed 4 bases from V and 5 bases from J, with 11 bases in between. This CDR3 has 13 amino acids. Germline V gene sequence: CDR1 LNHDA, CDR2 SQIVND (reference sequence). DNA of the CDR3: TGTGCCAGTAGTAAACGGGGGAGTACTGAAGCTTTCTTT. It is translated as CASSKRGSTEAFF.

This chain uses TRBV9 with TRBJ2-6; 13 nucleotides match TRBD2. CDR1 is SGDLS, CDR2 YYNGEE, per germline. With V trimmed by 3 bases and J by 0 bases, 6 bases remained unmatched. The CDR3 extends over 19 amino acids. Here the CDR3 reads CASSARTSGRGSGANVLTF. DNA for the CDR3: TGTGCCAGCAGCGCCCGTACTAGCGGGAGGGGCTCTGGGGCCAACGTCCTGACTTTC.

The CDR3 nucleotides read TGTGCCAGCAGTGATGATGAAGGGAGGACTGAAGCTTTCTTT. Protein product: CASSDDEGRTEAFF. This chain connects TRBV2 to TRBJ1-1, with no clear D. Germline CDR1 SNHLY, CDR2 FYNNEI. V was pared by 3 bases and J by 5 bases, with 13 bases between. The length of the CDR3 is 14 residues.

Here the CDR3 DNA reads TGTGCCAGCAGCTTAGTAGGAGGGGCCCTCGGGGGCTACACCTTC. It translates to CASSLVGGALGGYTF. The V gene is TRBV7-9, the J gene TRBJ1-2, with D possibly being TRBD1 (5 bases). V lost 1 base to trimming and J lost 8 bases, with 17 bases between them. The CDR3 is made up of 15 amino acids. Germline values: CDR1 SEHNR, CDR2 FQNEAQ (reference sequence).

The V and J genes are TRBV5-1 and TRBJ2-7, with TRBD1 matching 7 bases. Per germline, CDR1 SGHRS and CDR2 YFSETQ. This CDR3 is 13 amino acids long. V shed 9 bases, J shed 3 bases, and the junction held 9 bases outside the gene matches. The CDR3 DNA follows: TGCGCCACCCGGACAGGCGAGAGCTACGAGCAGTACTTC. Its translation: CATRTGESYEQYF. The whole variable domain, filled in from reference TRBV5-1 and TRBJ2-7, reads KAGVTQTPRYLIKTRGQQVTLSCSPISGHRSVSWYQQTPGQGLQFLFEYFSETQRNKGNFPGRFSGRQFSNSRSEMNVSTLELGDSALYLCATRTGESYEQYFGPGTRLTVT.

This chain uses TRBV11-3 with TRBJ2-2; maybe TRBD1 (7 bases). The V end lost 5 bases, the J end lost 4 bases, and 14 bases lay between the germline ends. Germline CDR1 reads SGHNT; CDR2 reads YENEEA. The length of the CDR3 is 15 residues. DNA for the CDR3: TGTGCCAGCAGCCGTTGGCAGGGGGGCACCGGGGAGCTGTTTTTT. It codes for CASSRWQGGTGELFF.

J is TRBJ2-7 and V is TRBV29-1, with D uncertain. Germline V gene lookup returns CDR1 SQVTM and CDR2 ANQGSEA. The CDR3 contains 13 residues. CDR3 sequence reads: CSVRPTLSYEQYF. As DNA, the CDR3 is TGCAGTGTTCGGCCGACATTGTCCTACGAGCAGTACTTC.

The genes are TRBV6-5 and TRBJ2-1, with D possibly matching TRBD2 (5 bases). Germline V CDR1 and CDR2: MNHEY, SVGAGI. V was pared by 8 bases and J by 1 base, with 12 bases between. This CDR3 has 14 residues. CDR3 sequence reads: CASARGLSYNEQFF. Written as DNA, the CDR3 is TGTGCCAGCGCTCGGGGATTATCCTACAATGAGCAGTTCTTC.

CDR3 nucleotides: TGTGCCAGCAGCCAATCCGGGACAGGGGTTCATGGCTACACCTTC. Residues: CASSQSGTGVHGYTF. The V gene is TRBV7-9, the J gene TRBJ1-2; 10 nucleotides agree with TRBD1. This CDR3 has 15 residues. Trimming took 5 bases from V and 6 from J; bases not matched to a gene: 9. Germline-derived CDR1 and CDR2 are SEHNR and FQNEAQ (reference sequence).

This clone was seen once. The rearrangement links TRBV2 to TRBJ1-3; possibly TRBD1 for D (5 bases). V shed 2 bases and J shed 0 bases, with 11 bases lying between them. This CDR3 is 16 amino acids long. Germline V lookup: CDR1 SNHLY, CDR2 FYNNEI. CDR3 amino acids: CASSELGVHSGNTIYF. DNA for the CDR3: TGTGCCAGCAGTGAATTAGGGGTTCACTCTGGAAACACCATATATTTT. Variable domain in full (rest from reference TRBV2 and TRBJ1-3): EPEVTQTPSHQVTQMGQEVILRCVPISNHLYFYWYRQILGQKVEFLVSFYNNEISEKSEIFDDQFSVERPDGSNFTLKIRSTKLEDSAMYFCASSELGVHSGNTIYFGEGSWLTVV.

The chain has TRBV2 and TRBJ1-5; 8 bases match TRBD1. The V gene end was trimmed by 4 bases and the J gene end by 4 bases; junction bases not matched to a gene: 6. The CDR3 runs to 15 residues. The germline V gene encodes CDR1 SNHLY and CDR2 FYNNEI. In DNA form, the CDR3 reads TGTGCCAGCAGTGGTCCGGGACAGGCTAATCAGCCCCAGCATTTT. Translated: CASSGPGQANQPQHF.

The V gene is TRBV12-5, the J gene TRBJ2-2, with 15 bases matching TRBD2. The V gene end was trimmed by 4 bases and the J gene end by 6 bases; junction bases not matched to a gene: 3. Germline CDR1 LGHNT, CDR2 FRNRAP. The CDR3 spans 16 residues. The chain's CDR3 is CASGWTSGGAAGELFF. DNA for the CDR3: TGTGCTAGTGGTTGGACTAGCGGGGGGGCAGCCGGGGAGCTGTTTTTT.

V and J are TRBV19 and TRBJ2-1, with TRBD1 matching 11 bases. The CDR3 runs to 16 residues. Germline trimming cut 7 bases from V and 7 bases from J; bases unmatched to any gene: 12. CDR1 is LNHDA, CDR2 SQIVND, per germline (reference sequence). CDR3 loop: CASNLNPGQGGNEQFF. The CDR3 DNA reads TGTGCCAGTAACCTTAATCCGGGACAGGGGGGGAATGAGCAGTTCTTC. The variable domain in full, with the rest retrieved from reference TRBV19 and TRBJ2-1, is DGGITQSPKYLFRKEGQNVTLSCEQNLNHDAMYWYRQDPGQGLRLIYYSQIVNDFQKGDIAEGYSVSREKKESFPLTVTSAQKNPTAFYLCASNLNPGQGGNEQFFGPGTRLTVL.

The chain recombines TRBV5-1 with TRBJ2-3; 9 nucleotides agree with TRBD2. Germline values: CDR1 SGHRS, CDR2 YFSETQ. J lost 0 bases, V lost 2 bases, and 4 bases had no gene match. This CDR3 has 16 amino acids. CDR3 sequence: CASSLWRGGSTDTQYF. DNA of the CDR3: TGCGCCAGCAGCTTATGGCGGGGGGGTAGCACAGATACGCAGTATTTT.

V is TRBV25-1 and J is TRBJ1-2; D gene unclear. Germline V CDR1 and CDR2: MGHDK, SYGVNS. The CDR3 runs to 12 residues. The V end lost 5 bases, the J end lost 2 bases, and 6 bases lay between the germline ends. CDR3 protein: CASSRQNYGYTF. CDR3 nucleotides: TGTGCCAGCAGTCGACAAAACTATGGCTACACCTTC.